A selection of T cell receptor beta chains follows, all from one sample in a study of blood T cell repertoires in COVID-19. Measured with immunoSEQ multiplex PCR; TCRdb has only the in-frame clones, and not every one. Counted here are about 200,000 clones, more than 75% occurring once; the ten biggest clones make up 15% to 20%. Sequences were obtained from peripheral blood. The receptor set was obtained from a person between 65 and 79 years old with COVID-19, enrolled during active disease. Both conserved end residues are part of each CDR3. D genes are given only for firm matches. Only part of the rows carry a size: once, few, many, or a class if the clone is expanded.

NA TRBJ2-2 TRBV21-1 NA TGTGCCAGCCGGACCGGGGAGCTGTTTTTT CASRTGELFF
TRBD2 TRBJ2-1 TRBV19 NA TGTGCCAGTAGTTTACCGGGACTAGTTATATTCTTC CASSLPGLVIFF
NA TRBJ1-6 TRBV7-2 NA TGTGCCAGCAGCTACAGGGTAACTTCACCCCTCCACTTT CASSYRVTSPLHF
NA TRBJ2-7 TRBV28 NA TGTGCCAGCAGACAGGGTGGGACCTACGAGCAGTACTTC CASRQGGTYEQYF
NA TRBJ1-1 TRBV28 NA TGTGCCAGCAGTTTATTGGACAGAGTCCATGAAGCTTTCTTT CASSLLDRVHEAFF
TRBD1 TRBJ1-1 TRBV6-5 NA TGTGCCAGCAGTTCCCGGACAGGGGCCCTGAACACTGAAGCTTTCTTT CASSSRTGALNTEAFF
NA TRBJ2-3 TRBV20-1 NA TGCAGTGCTAGTCGGAGGGCCGGATTTGGAGATACGCAGTATTTT CSASRRAGFGDTQYF
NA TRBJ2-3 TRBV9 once TGTGCCAGCAGCGTTGGTCCTACAGACACAGATACGCAGTATTTT CASSVGPTDTDTQYF
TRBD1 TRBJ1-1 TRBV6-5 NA TGTGCCAGCAGTTACTCGGGACAGGGAGGGACTGAAGCTTTCTTT CASSYSGQGGTEAFF
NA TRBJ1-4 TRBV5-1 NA TGCGCCAGCAGCACACAGGGTCCGGATGAAAAACTGTTTTTT CASSTQGPDEKLFF
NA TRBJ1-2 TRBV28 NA TGTGCCAGCAGTCAAAGTCCCAGGGATTATGGCTACACCTTC CASSQSPRDYGYTF
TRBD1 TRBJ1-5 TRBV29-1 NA TGCAGCGCCACTACCGGACAGGAACGAAATCAGCCCCAGCATTTT CSATTGQERNQPQHF
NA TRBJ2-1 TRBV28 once TGTGCCAGCAGTTCGAATTCCCTAGGTTTGTTCTTC CASSSNSLGLFF
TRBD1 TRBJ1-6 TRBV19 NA TGTGCCAGTAGCGTGACAGGGAACTCCTATAATTCACCCCTCCACTTT CASSVTGNSYNSPLHF
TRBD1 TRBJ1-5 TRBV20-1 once TGCAGTGCTAGTTCGGGACAGATCAATCAGCCCCAGCATTTT CSASSGQINQPQHF
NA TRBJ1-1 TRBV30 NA TGTGCCTGGAGTCAGGGCAGCAACACTGAAGCTTTCTTT CAWSQGSNTEAFF
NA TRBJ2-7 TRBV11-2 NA TGTGCCAGCAGCTTAGACGGAGGGGTTAGCTACGAGCAGTACTTC CASSLDGGVSYEQYF
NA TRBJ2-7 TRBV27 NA TGTGCCAGCAGTCCGCGGGGGGACAGGGTTTTACTCGAGCAGTACTTC CASSPRGDRVLLEQYF
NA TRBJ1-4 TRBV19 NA TGTGCCAGTAGAAAACCGGGACTACTTAATGAAAAACTGTTTTTT CASRKPGLLNEKLFF
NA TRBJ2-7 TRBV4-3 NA TGCGCCAGCAGCCAAGATAGGACTGCCGGCTACGAGCAGTACTTC CASSQDRTAGYEQYF
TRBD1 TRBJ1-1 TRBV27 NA TGTGCCAGCAGTTCCGCGGACAGGCTTGAAGCTTTCTTT CASSSADRLEAFF
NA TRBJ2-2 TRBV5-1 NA TGCGCCAGCAGCTTGGCGGGATCGAACACCGGGGAGCTGTTTTTT CASSLAGSNTGELFF
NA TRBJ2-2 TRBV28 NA TGTGCCAGCAGTTTAAGGGGCGGGGTGAGCGGGGAGCTGTTTTTT CASSLRGGVSGELFF
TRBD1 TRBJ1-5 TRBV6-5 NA TGTCCTAACCTTCATTCGGACAGGGCCAATCAGCCCCAGCATTTT CPNLHSDRANQPQHF
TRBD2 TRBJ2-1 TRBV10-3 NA TGTGCCATCAGGGTCGGCGGGAGTCATGAGCAGTTCTTC CAIRVGGSHEQFF
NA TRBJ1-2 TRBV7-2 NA TGTGCCAGCAGCTCCACCGGGACTCGCATAAATCTGGGCTACACCTTC CASSSTGTRINLGYTF
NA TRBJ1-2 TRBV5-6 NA TGTGCCAGCAGCTATCTAGGCCCGGGGGTGTATGGCTACACCTTC CASSYLGPGVYGYTF
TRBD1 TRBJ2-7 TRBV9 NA TGTGCCAGCAGCGCAGGGACAGGAGCCCCCTACGAGCAGTACTTC CASSAGTGAPYEQYF
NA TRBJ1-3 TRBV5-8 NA TGTGCCAGCAGCCATCCCCCAGTCTTGGGAAACACCATATATTTT CASSHPPVLGNTIYF
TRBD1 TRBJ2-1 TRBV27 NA TGTGCCAGCAGTCTCAGACAGGGTTTAGGAGAAAATGAGCAGTTCTTC CASSLRQGLGENEQFF
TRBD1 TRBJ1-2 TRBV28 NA TGTGCCAGCAGTTTAAGGGGGCGCGATGGCTACACCTTC CASSLRGRDGYTF
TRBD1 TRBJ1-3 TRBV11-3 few TGTGCCAGCAGCCCGGGACAGTCTGGAAACACCATATATTTT CASSPGQSGNTIYF
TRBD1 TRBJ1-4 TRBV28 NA TGTGCCAGCAGTGGACAGGGCGCTACGGGTAATGAAAAACTGTTTTTT CASSGQGATGNEKLFF
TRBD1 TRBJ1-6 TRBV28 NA TGTGCCAGCAGCGGGACAGGCTCGGGACATAATTCACCCCTCCACTTT CASSGTGSGHNSPLHF
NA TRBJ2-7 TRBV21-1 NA TGTGCCAGCAGCAAAGCGCTTCAGGGGGCCGGGTACGAGCAGTACTTC CASSKALQGAGYEQYF
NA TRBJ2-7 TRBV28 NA TGTGCCAGCAGTTTAACCGTGACATTTCGTACCTACGAGCAGTACTTC CASSLTVTFRTYEQYF
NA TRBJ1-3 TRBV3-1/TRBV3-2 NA TGTGCCAGCAGCCAAAGTTTTCTCCTGAGCTCTGGAAACACCATATATTTT CASSQSFLLSSGNTIYF
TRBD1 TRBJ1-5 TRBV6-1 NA TGTGCCAGCAGTGAATTCCAGGGGGCTTTTAGCAATCAGCCCCAGCATTTT CASSEFQGAFSNQPQHF
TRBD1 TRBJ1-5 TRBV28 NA TGTGCCAGCAGTTTACGGGACAGGGGATTCAATCAGCCCCAGCATTTT CASSLRDRGFNQPQHF
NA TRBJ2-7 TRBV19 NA TGTGCCAGTAGTATAGGGCAGGGATCTTACGAGCAGTACTTC CASSIGQGSYEQYF
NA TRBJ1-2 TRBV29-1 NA TGCAGCGCCCAAAGAGGGAACTATGGCTACACCTTC CSAQRGNYGYTF
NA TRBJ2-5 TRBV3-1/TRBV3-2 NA TGTGCCAGCAGCCAAGTGGGCGGGATTCAAGAGACCCAGTACTTC CASSQVGGIQETQYF
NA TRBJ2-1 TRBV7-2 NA TGTGCCAGCAGCTCCGGAGTCTCCTACAATGAGCAGTTCTTC CASSSGVSYNEQFF
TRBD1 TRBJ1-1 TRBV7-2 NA TGTGCCAGCAGCTTACGAACAGGGGGCACTGAAGCTTTCTTT CASSLRTGGTEAFF
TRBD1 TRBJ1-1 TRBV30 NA TGTGCCTGGAAAGGACAGGAGGTTACTGAAGCTTTCTTT CAWKGQEVTEAFF
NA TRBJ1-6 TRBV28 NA TGTGCCAGCAGTTTAAGAGGAGGGCTAGGTTCACCCCTCCACTTT CASSLRGGLGSPLHF
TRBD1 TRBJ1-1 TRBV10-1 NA TGCGCCAGCATTTACAGGGGGGTAGACACTGAAGCTTTCTTT CASIYRGVDTEAFF
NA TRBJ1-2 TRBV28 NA TGTGCCAGCAGTTTAATGGTCAGCGACTCTGGCTACACCTTC CASSLMVSDSGYTF
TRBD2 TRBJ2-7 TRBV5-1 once TGCGCCAGCAGCTTGGGGCTAGCGGGAGGGGGAACCTACGAGCAGTACTTC CASSLGLAGGGTYEQYF
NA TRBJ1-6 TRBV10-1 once TGCGCCAGCAGTGCAAACTTGAAGATCTCGAATAATTCACCCCTCCACTTT CASSANLKISNNSPLHF
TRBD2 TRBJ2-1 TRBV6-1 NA TGTGCCAGCAGTGAGGGGAAGGGCGGGGGGTTGACCTACAATGAGCAGTTCTTC CASSEGKGGGLTYNEQFF